The 7 T cell receptor beta chains in this list originate from one sample, sequenced in a study of cytomegalovirus exposure and HLA in healthy donors. The PCR contained 60 Vbeta and 13 Jbeta primers. Some clones are missing from TCRdb's copy, which holds only in-frame ones; the method was immunoSEQ multiplex PCR. The repertoire has 78,000 or so clones, approximately 84% of them found once; the top ten carry roughly 2.6%. Sequencing input: PBMCs. The receptors were gathered from a woman aged 45-65 years in good health and CMV-seronegative.

The genes are TRBV5-1 and TRBJ1-1, with D possibly being TRBD1 (6 bases). This CDR3 region has 16 residues. With 5 bases removed from V and 1 base from J, the gap between germline ends came to 18 bases. Germline V lookup: CDR1 SGHRS, CDR2 YFSETQ. CDR3 nucleotide sequence: TGCGCCAGCAGTGTCGGGACAAAGGCCACGAACACTGAAGCTTTCTTT. It translates to CASSVGTKATNTEAFF.

The CDR3 DNA reads as TGTGCCAGCAGCTTCCCGGGTGTGGAGACCCAGTACTTC. This encodes CASSFPGVETQYF. The chain combines TRBV5-4 with TRBJ2-5; D call uncertain. Germline loops: CDR1 SGHNT, CDR2 YYREEE (reference sequence). This CDR3 contains 13 residues. The V and J ends lost 2 bases and 5 bases respectively, with 10 bases between them.

This clone has more than one count but fewer than ten. The chain couples TRBV27 to TRBJ2-7, with D possibly TRBD1 on 6 matching bases. V lost 6 bases and J 7 bases, leaving 19 bases between the germline ends. Germline CDR1 and CDR2: MNHEY and SMNVEV (reference sequence). The CDR3 covers 14 residues. This CDR3 is CASSSRPGQAEQYF. The CDR3 DNA reads TGTGCCAGCAGCTCGCGACCGGGACAAGCAGAGCAGTACTTC.

This clone showed up just a few times. The chain recombines TRBV27 with TRBJ2-5; 11 nucleotides agree with TRBD1. CDR3 length equals 15 residues. Germline trimming cut 4 bases from V and 4 bases from J; bases unmatched to any gene: 5. Germline CDR1 reads MNHEY; CDR2 reads SMNVEV (reference sequence). The DNA for the CDR3 is TGTGCCAGCAGTTCTGGGACAGGGGGTGTAGAGACCCAGTACTTC. Amino acids: CASSSGTGGVETQYF.

The chain couples TRBV7-9 to TRBJ2-1; 10 bases match TRBD2. This CDR3 is built from 14 residues. CDR1 is SEHNR, CDR2 FQNEAQ, per germline (reference sequence). V lost 5 bases to trimming and J lost 14 bases; unmatched junction nucleotides: 12. CDR3 nucleotide sequence: TGTGCCAGCAGCATTAGCGGGGGGCCCCCATGGGAGTTCTTC. Translated, it gives CASSISGGPPWEFF.

V and J are TRBV2 and TRBJ1-4; D unresolved. The CDR3 runs to 14 residues. The V gene's germline CDR1 is SNHLY and CDR2 FYNNEI. V shed 4 bases and J shed 13 bases, with 19 bases lying between them. CDR3 nucleotides: TGTGCCAGCAGTGGATCCACATTATCCCCAATACTGTTTTTT. Encoded protein: CASSGSTLSPILFF.

The chain has TRBV28 and TRBJ1-2, with D perhaps matching TRBD1 (5 bases). V shed 3 bases and J shed 7 bases, with 12 bases lying between them. This CDR3 is built from 13 residues. Looked up from germline, CDR1 is MDHEN and CDR2 is SYDVKM. The CDR3 loop reads CASSLEQGLGYTF. In nucleotides, the CDR3 is TGTGCCAGCAGTTTGGAGCAGGGACTTGGCTACACCTTC.